The present TCR beta chain was sequenced within a study of blood T cell repertoires in COVID-19. On the study more broadly: The samples span acute and convalescent COVID-19 from the United States, Italy and Spain.

V lost 3 bases, J lost 8 bases, and 16 bases lay in between. Germline CDR1 is MDHEN and CDR2 is SYDVKM. The CDR3 covers 15 residues. Sequencing used immunoSEQ multiplex PCR; TCRdb keeps in-frame clones, though not all of them. The sample consists of about 120,000 clones, roughly 88% of them appearing once. This TCR was recovered from a man aged 50-59 years with acute or convalescent COVID-19. The sequenced sample consisted of peripheral blood. The J gene is TRBJ1-4, the V gene TRBV28, with D perhaps TRBD1 (5 bases). Here the CDR3 DNA reads TGTGCCAGCAGTTTGTCCTGGGGGAGGAGGGAAAAACTGTTTTTT. Encoded protein: CASSLSWGRREKLFF.